The rows below give T cell receptor beta chains drawn from one sample of a study of blood T cell repertoires in COVID-19. The table came from immunoSEQ multiplex PCR; TCRdb's copy has only in-frame clones and leaves some out. This sample has about 81,000 clones, with roughly four fifths found just once. Material: peripheral blood. Source of these receptors: a man between 60 and 70 years old with acute or convalescent COVID-19. Both conserved end residues are part of each CDR3. D genes are given only for firm matches. The size field is filled for only some rows; it gives once, few, many or a size class.

>TRBJ1-2|NA|NA|TRBV12-5
CASGLRGDINYGYTF
TGTGCTAGTGGTTTGCGCGGGGATATTAACTATGGCTACACCTTC
>TRBJ2-3|NA|TRBD2|TRBV28
CASRSSLAGAITDTQYF
TGTGCCAGCAGGTCCTCCTTAGCGGGGGCCATCACAGATACGCAGTATTTT
>TRBJ1-6|NA|NA|TRBV18
CASSPLEVPESPLHF
TGTGCCAGCTCACCACTGGAGGTACCAGAATCACCCCTCCACTTT
>TRBJ2-5|NA|TRBD1|TRBV5-1
CASSLGSLTGGGETQYF
TGCGCCAGCAGCTTGGGGTCCCTTACAGGGGGCGGTGAGACCCAGTACTTC
>TRBJ1-4|NA|NA|TRBV3-1/TRBV3-2
CASSQGVPGLGEKLFF
TGTGCCAGCAGCCAAGGGGTTCCAGGGTTAGGTGAAAAACTGTTTTTT
>TRBJ1-1|NA|NA|TRBV7-2
CASTLNGAGYTEAFF
TGTGCCAGCACCCTCAACGGGGCGGGGTACACTGAAGCTTTCTTT
>TRBJ1-5|few|NA|TRBV6-1
CASSEPGSANQPQHF
TGTGCCAGCAGTGAACCCGGGAGTGCCAATCAGCCCCAGCATTTT
>TRBJ1-6|few|TRBD1|TRBV9
CASSVTGGNNSPLHF
TGTGCCAGCAGCGTAACAGGGGGCAATAATTCACCCCTCCACTTT
>TRBJ2-7|NA|NA|TRBV4-3
CASRLLRRQVSYEQYF
TGCGCCAGCAGACTCCTTCGTAGACAGGTCTCCTACGAGCAGTACTTC
>TRBJ2-7|NA|TRBD2|TRBV28
CASSLGGLAGTYF
TGTGCCAGCAGTTTAGGGGGACTAGCAGGGACTTATTTC
>TRBJ1-5|NA|TRBD1|TRBV12-5
CASGRSTGEANQPQHF
TGTGCTAGTGGTCGATCGACAGGGGAAGCCAATCAGCCCCAGCATTTT
>TRBJ2-1|NA|NA|TRBV12-3/TRBV12-4
CASSRGENNEQFF
TGTGCCAGCAGTCGCGGAGAAAACAATGAGCAGTTCTTC
>TRBJ2-7|once|NA|TRBV5-1
CASPPFPDEQYF
TGCGCCAGCCCCCCCTTTCCGGACGAGCAGTACTTC
>TRBJ1-5|NA|NA|TRBV30
CAWSVGQWSNQPQHF
TGTGCCTGGAGTGTAGGACAGTGGAGCAATCAGCCCCAGCATTTT
>TRBJ1-5|NA|NA|TRBV6-6
CASSYQGGNQPQHF
TGTGCCAGCAGTTACCAGGGTGGCAATCAGCCCCAGCATTTT
>TRBJ1-2|few|NA|TRBV9
CDLKRSGVGYTF
TGTGACCTCAAACGTAGTGGTGTTGGCTACACCTTC
>TRBJ1-1|NA|TRBD1|TRBV29-1
CSVGGRTGFGGTEAFF
TGCAGCGTTGGGGGACGGACAGGATTCGGGGGAACTGAAGCTTTCTTT
>TRBJ1-1|NA|TRBD1|TRBV6-6
CASRGQGGGTEAFF
TGTGCCAGCAGAGGACAGGGCGGGGGAACTGAAGCTTTCTTT
>TRBJ1-1|NA|NA|TRBV7-8
CASSLDSGAERLAFF
TGTGCCAGCAGCTTAGATTCAGGGGCCGAGCGGCTAGCTTTCTTT
>TRBJ1-1|NA|NA|TRBV6-2/TRBV6-3
CASSYSTVVAFF
TGTGCCAGCAGTTACTCGACTGTGGTTGCTTTCTTT
>TRBJ2-7|NA|NA|TRBV24-1
CATSDPATEQYF
TGTGCCACCAGTGATCCCGCTACCGAGCAGTACTTC
>TRBJ2-1|NA|TRBD2|TRBV9
CASSVLASGNNEQFF
TGTGCCAGCAGCGTTTTGGCTAGCGGGAACAATGAGCAGTTCTTC
>TRBJ2-1|once|TRBD1|TRBV18
CASSTGAPYNEQFF
TGTGCCAGCTCAACAGGGGCCCCCTACAATGAGCAGTTCTTC
>TRBJ2-3|NA|NA|TRBV4-2
CASSQGSGDTDTQYF
TGTGCCAGCAGCCAAGGAAGCGGCGACACAGATACGCAGTATTTT
>TRBJ1-5|NA|TRBD1|TRBV5-5
CASSWGQGVSQPQHF
TGTGCCAGCAGCTGGGGACAGGGGGTGAGTCAGCCCCAGCATTTT
>TRBJ1-6|NA|TRBD1|TRBV2
CASSDTGGQDSPLHF
TGTGCCAGCAGTGATACAGGGGGCCAGGATTCACCCCTCCACTTT
>TRBJ2-1|once|NA|TRBV12-3/TRBV12-4
CASSWGPGNEQFF
TGTGCCAGCAGTTGGGGGCCAGGCAATGAGCAGTTCTTC
>TRBJ2-1|NA|TRBD2|TRBV2
CASSKTSDSYNEQFF
TGTGCCAGCAGCAAGACTAGCGACTCCTACAATGAGCAGTTCTTC
>TRBJ2-5|NA|TRBD2|TRBV18
CASSPGTTYQETQYF
TGTGCCAGCTCACCAGGGACTACCTACCAAGAGACCCAGTACTTC
>TRBJ1-1|NA|NA|TRBV14
CASSQGRGSTEAFF
TGTGCCAGCAGCCAAGGCCGTGGGAGCACTGAAGCTTTCTTT
>TRBJ1-3|NA|TRBD1|TRBV7-2
CASSLRGQGGGNTIYF
TGTGCCAGCAGCTTAAGAGGACAGGGCGGAGGAAACACCATATATTTT
>TRBJ2-1|NA|TRBD2|TRBV5-1
CASSLGSTSGRANEQFF
TGCGCCAGCAGCTTGGGGTCGACTAGCGGGAGGGCCAATGAGCAGTTCTTC
>TRBJ2-3|NA|TRBD1|TRBV24-1
CATSVIGGQGDTQYF
TGTGCCACCAGCGTGATTGGGGGACAGGGAGATACGCAGTATTTT
>TRBJ1-1|NA|NA|TRBV29-1
CSVKFMNTEAFF
TGCAGCGTTAAATTTATGAACACTGAAGCTTTCTTT
>TRBJ1-1|NA|TRBD1|TRBV7-2
CASSPRQGNTEAFF
TGTGCCAGCAGCCCCCGACAGGGGAACACTGAAGCTTTCTTT
>TRBJ2-2|once|TRBD1|TRBV19
CASRGRGLINGELFF
TGTGCCAGTAGGGGCAGGGGGCTAATCAACGGGGAGCTGTTTTTT
>TRBJ2-1|NA|TRBD2|TRBV18
CASSPPGGRNEQFF
TGTGCCAGCTCACCACCTGGCGGGAGAAATGAGCAGTTCTTC